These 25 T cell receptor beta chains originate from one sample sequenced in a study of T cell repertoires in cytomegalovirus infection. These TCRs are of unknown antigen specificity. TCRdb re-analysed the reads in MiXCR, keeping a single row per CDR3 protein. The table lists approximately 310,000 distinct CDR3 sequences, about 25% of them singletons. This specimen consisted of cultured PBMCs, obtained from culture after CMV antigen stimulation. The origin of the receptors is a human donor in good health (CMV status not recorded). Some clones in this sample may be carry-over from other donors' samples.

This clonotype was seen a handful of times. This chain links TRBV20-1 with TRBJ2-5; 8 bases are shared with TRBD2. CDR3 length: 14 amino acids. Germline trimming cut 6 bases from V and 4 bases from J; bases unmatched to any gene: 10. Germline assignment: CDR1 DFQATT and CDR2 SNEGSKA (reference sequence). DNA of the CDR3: TGCAGTGCCACTTCAACGGGAGGGATAGAGACCCAGTACTTC. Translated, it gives CSATSTGGIETQYF.

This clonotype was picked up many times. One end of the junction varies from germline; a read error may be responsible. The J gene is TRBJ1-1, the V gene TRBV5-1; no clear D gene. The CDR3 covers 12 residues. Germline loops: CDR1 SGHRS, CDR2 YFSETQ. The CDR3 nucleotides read TGCGCCAGCAGCTTGGTCCCCGGGGAGAAGGTCTTT. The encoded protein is CASSLVPGEKVF. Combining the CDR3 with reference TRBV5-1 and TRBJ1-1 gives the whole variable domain KAGVTQTPRYLIKTRGQQVTLSCSPISGHRSVSWYQQTPGQGLQFLFEYFSETQRNKGNFPGRFSGRQFSNSRSEMNVSTLELGDSALYLCASSLVPGEKVFGQGTRLTVV.

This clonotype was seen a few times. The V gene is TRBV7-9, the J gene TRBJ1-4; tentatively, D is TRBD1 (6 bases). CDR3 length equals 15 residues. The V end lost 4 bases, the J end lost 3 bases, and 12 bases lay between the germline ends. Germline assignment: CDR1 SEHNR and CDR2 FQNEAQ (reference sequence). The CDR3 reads CASSSDRSPNEKLFF. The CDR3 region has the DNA TGTGCCAGCAGCTCCGACAGGTCCCCTAATGAAAAACTGTTTTTT. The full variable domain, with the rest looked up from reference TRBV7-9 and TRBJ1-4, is DTGVSQNPRHKITKRGQNVTFRCDPISEHNRLYWYRQTLGQGPEFLTYFQNEAQLEKSRLLSDRFSAERPKGSFSTLEIQRTEQGDSAMYLCASSSDRSPNEKLFFGSGTQLSVL.

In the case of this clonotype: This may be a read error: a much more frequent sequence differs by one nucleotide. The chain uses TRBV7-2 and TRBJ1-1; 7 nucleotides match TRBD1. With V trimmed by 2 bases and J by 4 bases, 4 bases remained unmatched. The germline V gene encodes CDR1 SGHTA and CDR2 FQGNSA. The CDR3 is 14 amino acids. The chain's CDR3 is CASSLMAGGTEAFF. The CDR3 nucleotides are TGTGCCAGCAGCTTAATGGCAGGGGGCACTGAAGCTTTCTTT.

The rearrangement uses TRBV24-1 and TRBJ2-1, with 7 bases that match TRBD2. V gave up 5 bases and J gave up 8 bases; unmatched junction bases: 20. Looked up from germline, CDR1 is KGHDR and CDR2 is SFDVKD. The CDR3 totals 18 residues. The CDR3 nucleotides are TGTGCCACCAGTGCTTCTCCTATGACTAGCTCGGTATTCGATGAGCAGTTCTTC. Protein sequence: CATSASPMTSSVFDEQFF.

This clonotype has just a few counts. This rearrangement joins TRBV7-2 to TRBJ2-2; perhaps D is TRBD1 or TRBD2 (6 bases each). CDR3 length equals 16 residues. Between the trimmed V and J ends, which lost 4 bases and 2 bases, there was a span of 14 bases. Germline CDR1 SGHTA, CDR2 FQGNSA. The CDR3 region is CASSSGVAANTGELFF. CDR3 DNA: TGTGCCAGCAGCTCAGGGGTAGCGGCTAACACCGGGGAGCTGTTTTTT.

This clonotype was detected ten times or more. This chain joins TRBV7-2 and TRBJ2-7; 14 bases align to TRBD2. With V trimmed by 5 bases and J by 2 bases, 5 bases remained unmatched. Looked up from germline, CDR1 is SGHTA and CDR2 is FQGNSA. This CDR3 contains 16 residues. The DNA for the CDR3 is TGTGCCAGCAGCCAGGGACTAGCGGGAGTCGCCTACGAGCAGTACTTC. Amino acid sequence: CASSQGLAGVAYEQYF.

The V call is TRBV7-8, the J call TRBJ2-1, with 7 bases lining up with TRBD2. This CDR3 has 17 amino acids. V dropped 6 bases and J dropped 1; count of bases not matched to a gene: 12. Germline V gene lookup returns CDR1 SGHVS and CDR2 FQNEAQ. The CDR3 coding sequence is TGTGCCAGCAGTTCCCTTGCAGCGGGAAGTTCCTACAATGAGCAGTTCTTC. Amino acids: CASSSLAAGSSYNEQFF.

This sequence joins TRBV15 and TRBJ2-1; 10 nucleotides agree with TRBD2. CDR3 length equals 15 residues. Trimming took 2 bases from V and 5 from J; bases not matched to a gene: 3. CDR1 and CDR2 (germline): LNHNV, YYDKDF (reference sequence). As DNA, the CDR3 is TGTGCCACCAGCAGATCTAGCGGGGGAGACAATGAGCAGTTCTTC. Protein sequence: CATSRSSGGDNEQFF. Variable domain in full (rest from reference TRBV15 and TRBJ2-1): DAMVIQNPRYQVTQFGKPVTLSCSQTLNHNVMYWYQQKSSQAPKLLFHYYDKDFNNEADTPDNFQSRRPNTSFCFLDIRSPGLGDTAMYLCATSRSSGGDNEQFFGPGTRLTVL.

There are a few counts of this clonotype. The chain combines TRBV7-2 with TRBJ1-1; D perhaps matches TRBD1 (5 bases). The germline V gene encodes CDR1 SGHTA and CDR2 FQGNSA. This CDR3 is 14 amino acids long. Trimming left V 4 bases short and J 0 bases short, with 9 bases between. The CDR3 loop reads CASSWTHMNTEAFF. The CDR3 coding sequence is TGTGCCAGCAGCTGGACACACATGAACACTGAAGCTTTCTTT.

The CDR3 is CSVGRDVNNEQFF. CDR3 sequence (DNA): TGCAGCGTCGGAAGAGACGTAAACAATGAGCAGTTCTTC. The rearrangement links TRBV29-1 to TRBJ2-1; no clear D gene. Germline CDR1 reads SQVTM; CDR2 reads ANQGSEA. This CDR3 has 13 residues. The ends were cut back, 6 bases at V and 5 bases at J, with 14 bases in the middle.

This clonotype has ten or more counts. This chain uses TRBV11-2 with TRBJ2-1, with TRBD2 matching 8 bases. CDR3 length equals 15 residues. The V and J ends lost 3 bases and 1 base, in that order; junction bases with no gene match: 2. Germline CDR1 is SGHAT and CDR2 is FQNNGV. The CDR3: CASSFAGGSYNEQFF. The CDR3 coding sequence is TGTGCCAGCAGCTTCGCGGGAGGTTCCTACAATGAGCAGTTCTTC. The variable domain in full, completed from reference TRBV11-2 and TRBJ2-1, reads EAGVAQSPRYKIIEKRQSVAFWCNPISGHATLYWYQQILGQGPKLLIQFQNNGVVDDSQLPKDRFSAERLKGVDSTLKIQPAKLEDSAVYLCASSFAGGSYNEQFFGPGTRLTVL.

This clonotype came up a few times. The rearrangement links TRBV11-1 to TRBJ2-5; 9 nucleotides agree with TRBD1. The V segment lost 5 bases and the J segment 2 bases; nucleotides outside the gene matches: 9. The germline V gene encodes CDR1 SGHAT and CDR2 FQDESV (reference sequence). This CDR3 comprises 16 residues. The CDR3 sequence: CASSARGTGIQETQYF. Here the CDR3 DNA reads TGTGCCAGCAGCGCCCGAGGGACAGGGATACAAGAGACCCAGTACTTC.

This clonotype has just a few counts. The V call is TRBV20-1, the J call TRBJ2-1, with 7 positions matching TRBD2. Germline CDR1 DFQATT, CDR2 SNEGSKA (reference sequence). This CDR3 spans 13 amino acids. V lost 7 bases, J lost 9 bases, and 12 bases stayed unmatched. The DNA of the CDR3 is TGCAGTGGTCGAATTGGGGGGGAAGGTGAGCAGTTCTTC. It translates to CSGRIGGEGEQFF.

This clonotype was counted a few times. In DNA, the CDR3 is TGCGCCAGCAGTCAAACAGGCTACAATGAGCAGTTCTTC. Residues: CASSQTGYNEQFF. The chain carries TRBV10-2 and TRBJ2-1; possible D gene TRBD1, 5 bases. Germline V lookup: CDR1 WSHSY, CDR2 SAAADI. The CDR3 spans 13 residues. V lost 5 bases to trimming and J lost 3 bases, with 8 bases between them.

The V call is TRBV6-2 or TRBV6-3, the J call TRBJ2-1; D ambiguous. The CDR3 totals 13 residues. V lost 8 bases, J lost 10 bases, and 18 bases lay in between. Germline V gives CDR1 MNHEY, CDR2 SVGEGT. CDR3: CASQDGFPSEQFF. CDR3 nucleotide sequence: TGTGCCAGCCAGGACGGGTTCCCCTCGGAGCAGTTCTTC.

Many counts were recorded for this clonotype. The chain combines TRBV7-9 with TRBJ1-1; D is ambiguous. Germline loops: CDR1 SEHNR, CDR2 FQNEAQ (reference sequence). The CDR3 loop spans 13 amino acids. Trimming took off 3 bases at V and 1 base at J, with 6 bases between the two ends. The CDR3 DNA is TGTGCCAGCAGCTTCGACACGAACACTGAAGCTTTCTTT. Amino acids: CASSFDTNTEAFF.

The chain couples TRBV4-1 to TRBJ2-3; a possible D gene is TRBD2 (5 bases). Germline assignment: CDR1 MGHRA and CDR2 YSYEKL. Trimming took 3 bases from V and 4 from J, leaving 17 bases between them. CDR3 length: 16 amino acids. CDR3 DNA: TGCGCCAGCAGCCAGGTACTAGGAATTCATCCAGATACGCAGTATTTT. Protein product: CASSQVLGIHPDTQYF.

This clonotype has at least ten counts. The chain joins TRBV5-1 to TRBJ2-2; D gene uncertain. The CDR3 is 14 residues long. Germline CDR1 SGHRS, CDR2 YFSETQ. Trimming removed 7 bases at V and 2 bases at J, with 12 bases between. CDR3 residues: CASATRANTGELFF. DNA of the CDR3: TGCGCCAGCGCGACCCGAGCTAACACCGGGGAGCTGTTTTTT. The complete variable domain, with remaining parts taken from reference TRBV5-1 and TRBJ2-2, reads KAGVTQTPRYLIKTRGQQVTLSCSPISGHRSVSWYQQTPGQGLQFLFEYFSETQRNKGNFPGRFSGRQFSNSRSEMNVSTLELGDSALYLCASATRANTGELFFGEGSRLTVL.

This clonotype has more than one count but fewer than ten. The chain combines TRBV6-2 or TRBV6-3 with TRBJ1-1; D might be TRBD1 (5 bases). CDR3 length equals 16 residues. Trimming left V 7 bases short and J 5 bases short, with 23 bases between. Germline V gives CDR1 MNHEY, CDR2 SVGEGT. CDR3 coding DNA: TGTGCCAGCACCCACTCCCCCAGGGACCTCGGGACTGAAGCTTTCTTT. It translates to CASTHSPRDLGTEAFF.

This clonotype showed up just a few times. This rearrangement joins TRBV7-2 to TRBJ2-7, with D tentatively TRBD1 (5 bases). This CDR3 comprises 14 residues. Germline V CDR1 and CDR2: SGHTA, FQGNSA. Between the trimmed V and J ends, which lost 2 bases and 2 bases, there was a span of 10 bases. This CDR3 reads CASSLRGGPYEQYV. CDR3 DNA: TGTGCCAGCAGCTTAAGGGGCGGTCCCTACGAGCAGTACGTC.

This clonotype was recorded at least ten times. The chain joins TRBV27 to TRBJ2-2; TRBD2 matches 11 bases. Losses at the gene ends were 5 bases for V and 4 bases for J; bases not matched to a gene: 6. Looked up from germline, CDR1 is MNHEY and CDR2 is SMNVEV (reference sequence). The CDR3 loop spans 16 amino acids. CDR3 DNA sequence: TGTGCCAGCAGTGTGACTAGCGGGAAGGTCACCGGGGAGCTGTTTTTT. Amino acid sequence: CASSVTSGKVTGELFF.

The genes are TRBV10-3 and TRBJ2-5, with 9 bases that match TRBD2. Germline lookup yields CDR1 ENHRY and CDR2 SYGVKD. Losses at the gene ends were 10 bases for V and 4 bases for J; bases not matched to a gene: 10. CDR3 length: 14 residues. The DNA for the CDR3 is TGTGCCACCAGACCGGGACTAGCAGGAGAGACCCAGTACTTC. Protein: CATRPGLAGETQYF.

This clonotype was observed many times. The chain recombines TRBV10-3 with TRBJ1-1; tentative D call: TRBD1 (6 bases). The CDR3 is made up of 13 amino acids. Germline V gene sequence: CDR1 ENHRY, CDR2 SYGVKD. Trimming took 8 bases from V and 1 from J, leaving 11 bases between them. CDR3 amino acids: CAIQGSKNTEAFF. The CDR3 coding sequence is TGTGCCATCCAGGGGTCGAAGAACACTGAAGCTTTCTTT.

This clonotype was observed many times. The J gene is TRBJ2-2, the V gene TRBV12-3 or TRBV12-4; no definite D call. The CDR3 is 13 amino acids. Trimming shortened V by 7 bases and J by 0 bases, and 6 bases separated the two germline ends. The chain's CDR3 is CASTRTNTGELFF. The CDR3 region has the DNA TGTGCCAGCACCCGCACGAACACCGGGGAGCTGTTTTTT.